These 31 T cell receptor beta chains were all obtained from the same sample, sequenced in a study of T cell repertoires in cytomegalovirus infection. TCRdb re-analysed the reads in MiXCR, keeping a single row per CDR3 protein. The sample yields about 570,000 distinct CDR3 sequences, under 45% seen once. These receptors are not linked to any known antigen. Sequencing was performed on cultured PBMCs, taken from culture after CMV antigen stimulation. The receptor set was obtained from a human donor in good health (CMV status not recorded). Some clones in this sample may be carry-over from other donors' samples.

The chain employs TRBV20-1 and TRBJ2-1; 7 bases align to TRBD1. From germline, CDR1 is DFQATT and CDR2 SNEGSKA (reference sequence). Losses at the gene ends were 5 bases for V and 4 bases for J; bases not matched to a gene: 11. The CDR3 has 15 amino acids. CDR3 amino acids: CSAELTGQVYNEQFF. The CDR3 DNA reads TGCAGTGCTGAACTCACCGGACAGGTTTACAATGAGCAGTTCTTC.

The CDR3 loop is CATSLRGTNWSLHF. For the CDR3, the DNA is TGTGCCACCAGCCTCAGGGGAACCAATTGGTCCCTCCACTTT. The chain recombines TRBV15 with TRBJ1-6, with a tentative D call TRBD1 (6 bases). The CDR3 is 14 amino acids. V was clipped by 5 bases and J by 14 bases, with 19 bases between them. CDR1 is LNHNV and CDR2 is YYDKDF in the germline V gene (reference sequence).

V gene TRBV6-8 combines with J gene TRBJ1-1; D remains unclear. Trimming shortened V by 5 bases and J by 8 bases, and 15 bases separated the two germline ends. The CDR3 is 13 residues long. Germline V gene sequence: CDR1 MNHGY, CDR2 SAAAGT. The CDR3 coding sequence is TGTGCCAGCAGTACAAACCCCGGCCGCGAAGCTTTCTTT. It specifies CASSTNPGREAFF.

The chain employs TRBV28 and TRBJ2-7; 7 bases fit TRBD2. The junction had 6 bases not matched to a gene; V was cut back by 2 bases and J by 5 bases. The CDR3 has 14 residues. Germline lookup yields CDR1 MDHEN and CDR2 SYDVKM. The CDR3: CASSLNLAVHEQYF. The CDR3 DNA is TGTGCCAGCAGTTTAAATCTAGCGGTTCACGAGCAGTACTTC.

CDR3 bases: TGCGCCAGCAGCCTTCGGACTAGCGGGGGGGTTTACAATGAGCAGTTCTTC. This sequence encodes CASSLRTSGGVYNEQFF. This chain joins TRBV4-1 and TRBJ2-1, with 15 bases identical to TRBD2. The CDR3 runs to 17 residues. After removal of 4 bases from V and 4 bases from J, the junction contained 5 bases not matched to a gene. Germline CDR1 and CDR2: MGHRA and YSYEKL.

This clonotype was seen a handful of times. Here the CDR3 DNA reads TGTGCCAGCAGCTTACAGGTCGGAGGAGTTAGCTCTGGAAACACCATATATTTT. Amino acid sequence: CASSLQVGGVSSGNTIYF. V usage is TRBV7-2 and J usage is TRBJ1-3; D gene ambiguous. Germline V lookup: CDR1 SGHTA, CDR2 FQGNSA. The CDR3 has 18 residues. Trimming pared 2 bases from V and 0 bases from J, leaving 17 bases between.

This clonotype was counted between two and nine times. This chain uses TRBV12-3 or TRBV12-4 with TRBJ1-1, with a tentative D call TRBD1 (6 bases). The CDR3 sequence is 14 residues long. The ends were cut back, 4 bases at V and 3 bases at J, with 12 bases in the middle. The CDR3 sequence is CASSSQGKDTEAFF. The CDR3 coding sequence is TGTGCCAGCAGTTCCCAGGGGAAGGACACTGAAGCTTTCTTT.

This clonotype was counted at least ten times. The chain recombines TRBV7-2 with TRBJ2-3, with a tentative D call TRBD1 (5 bases). V dropped 4 bases and J dropped 11 bases, with 22 bases sitting between them. The CDR3 totals 15 residues. Germline loops: CDR1 SGHTA, CDR2 FQGNSA. CDR3 bases: TGTGCCAGCAGCTCGCAGGGTTCCTTGGTCCTCGAGCAGTATTTT. Protein: CASSSQGSLVLEQYF. Full variable domain (rest looked up from reference TRBV7-2 and TRBJ2-3): GAGVSQSPSNKVTEKGKDVELRCDPISGHTALYWYRQSLGQGLEFLIYFQGNSAPDKSGLPSDRFSAERTGGSVSTLTIQRTQQEDSAVYLCASSSQGSLVLEQYFGPGTRLTVL.

This rearrangement joins TRBV7-2 to TRBJ1-3; D is unclear. The CDR3 totals 15 residues. Germline loops: CDR1 SGHTA, CDR2 FQGNSA. Trimming removed 4 bases at V and 0 bases at J, with 10 bases between. As DNA, the CDR3 is TGTGCCAGCAGCTCAAGACCTAGCTCTGGAAACACCATATATTTT. Amino acids: CASSSRPSSGNTIYF.

Ten or more counts support this clonotype. The chain is built from TRBV7-2 and TRBJ1-1; D unclear. CDR1 and CDR2 from the germline V gene are SGHTA and FQGNSA. Trimming cost V 3 bases and J 1 base, with 3 bases left between them. The CDR3 runs to 12 residues. DNA of the CDR3: TGTGCCAGCAGCTTTAGGAACACTGAAGCTTTCTTT. The encoded protein is CASSFRNTEAFF.

The V call is TRBV4-1, the J call TRBJ2-1, with TRBD2 matching over 10 bases. V gave up 1 base and J gave up 6 bases; unmatched junction bases: 3. The CDR3 loop spans 15 amino acids. Germline CDR1 MGHRA, CDR2 YSYEKL. As DNA, the CDR3 is TGCGCCAGCAGCCAAGTCGGACTAGCGGTCAATGAGCAGTTCTTC. Protein: CASSQVGLAVNEQFF.

The chain combines TRBV2 with TRBJ2-1, with D possibly being TRBD1 (5 bases). V was shortened by 7 bases and J by 0 bases, with 13 bases between the two germline ends. The CDR3 extends over 15 amino acids. Germline V lookup: CDR1 SNHLY, CDR2 FYNNEI. The CDR3 nucleotides read TGTGCCAGCACCGCCGACAGCAGCTCCTACAATGAGCAGTTCTTC. Its translation is CASTADSSSYNEQFF.

V and J are TRBV6-1 and TRBJ2-5, with TRBD2 matching 8 bases. CDR3 length: 13 residues. Germline CDR1 MNHNS, CDR2 SASEGT. V lost 7 bases to trimming and J lost 5 bases; unmatched junction nucleotides: 6. The CDR3 sequence: CASTAGGGETQYF. CDR3 sequence (DNA): TGTGCCAGCACGGCGGGAGGAGGGGAGACCCAGTACTTC.

Concerning this clonotype: This may stem from a read error, because a much larger clone lies one nucleotide away. The CDR3 end shows no conserved phenylalanine or tryptophan, and so a read error is likely. The rearrangement uses TRBV7-8 and TRBJ1-5; D remains unclear. The CDR3 runs to 16 residues. Germline loops: CDR1 SGHVS, CDR2 FQNEAQ. V shed 0 bases and J shed 0 bases, with 9 bases lying between them. The CDR3 protein is CASSLALRHSNQPQHL. The CDR3 nucleotides are TGTGCCAGCAGCTTAGCGCTGCGGCATAGCAATCAGCCCCAGCATTTA.

The chain joins TRBV7-2 to TRBJ2-2, with D perhaps TRBD2 (5 bases). Germline values: CDR1 SGHTA, CDR2 FQGNSA. V was pared by 1 base and J by 4 bases, with 16 bases between. CDR3 length equals 17 residues. DNA of the CDR3: TGTGCCAGCAGCTTAGTGTTATCGGGGTTAGGCACCGGGGAGCTGTTTTTT. Translation: CASSLVLSGLGTGELFF.

The gene calls are TRBV18 and TRBJ2-7, with TRBD1 matching 9 bases. The CDR3 totals 15 residues. With 5 bases clipped from V and 2 bases from J, the junction kept 7 bases outside the gene matches. Germline V gives CDR1 KGHSH, CDR2 LQKENI. CDR3 loop: CASSTGQGFAYEQYF. DNA of the CDR3: TGTGCCAGCTCAACAGGACAGGGGTTCGCCTACGAGCAGTACTTC.

The chain recombines TRBV12-3 or TRBV12-4 with TRBJ2-1; a weak D match, TRBD2 (7 bases). With 5 bases removed from V and 10 bases from J, the gap between germline ends came to 15 bases. The CDR3 is made up of 13 amino acids. CDR3 nucleotides: TGTGCCAGCAGTCCCCCGGGGGGCTGGGAGCAGTTCTTC. Translation gives CASSPPGGWEQFF.

The chain couples TRBV7-2 to TRBJ2-7; no clear D. Trimming took off 4 bases at V and 3 bases at J, with 25 bases between the two ends. This CDR3 comprises 18 residues. Germline CDR1 reads SGHTA; CDR2 reads FQGNSA. The CDR3 DNA follows: TGTGCCAGCAGCTACGCGGCGACAACCGCCTCCTCGGTCTACGAGCAGTACTTC. Residues: CASSYAATTASSVYEQYF.

The chain employs TRBV11-2 and TRBJ2-6; D not certain. Germline loops: CDR1 SGHAT, CDR2 FQNNGV. The V end was cut by 0 bases, the J end by 2 bases, with 8 bases between. There are 16 residues in the CDR3. The CDR3, as DNA: TGTGCCAGCAGCTTAGAGCCGGGCACTGGGGCCAACGTCCTGACTTTC. Translating gives CASSLEPGTGANVLTF.

This chain connects TRBV12-3 or TRBV12-4 to TRBJ1-1; D is uncertain. V lost 6 bases and J 1 base, leaving 9 bases between the germline ends. The CDR3 runs to 13 residues. The CDR3 DNA follows: TGTGCCAGCAGGGTTATAACGAACACTGAAGCTTTCTTT. Amino acid sequence: CASRVITNTEAFF.

This clonotype was counted only a few times. The chain is built from TRBV7-8 and TRBJ2-5; weak D call: TRBD1 (7 bases). Germline V CDR1 and CDR2: SGHVS, FQNEAQ. V lost 4 bases, J lost 2 bases, and 17 bases lay in between. The CDR3 totals 16 residues. The CDR3 is CASSSRGWGVQETQYF. CDR3 bases: TGTGCCAGCAGCTCCAGGGGGTGGGGGGTTCAAGAGACCCAGTACTTC.

This clonotype has only a few counts. The chain has TRBV4-2 and TRBJ2-1; 9 positions agree with TRBD1. Germline values: CDR1 LGHNA, CDR2 YNFKEQ. V was pared by 0 bases and J by 1 base, with 10 bases of the junction left unmatched. The CDR3 covers 19 residues. The chain's CDR3 is CASSQDNVGGTGSYNEQFF. Written as DNA, the CDR3 is TGTGCCAGCAGCCAAGATAATGTTGGCGGGACAGGGTCCTACAATGAGCAGTTCTTC.

The chain has TRBV5-4 and TRBJ2-3; TRBD1 aligns across 8 bases. This CDR3 is 14 amino acids long. The germline CDR1 and CDR2 sequences are SGHNT and YYREEE (reference sequence). V lost 4 bases, J lost 7 bases, and 8 bases stayed unmatched. This CDR3 is CASSRIGTGHTQYF. Here the CDR3 DNA reads TGTGCCAGCAGCCGTATAGGGACAGGCCATACGCAGTATTTT.

The rearrangement uses TRBV3-1 and TRBJ1-5, with TRBD1 as a possible D gene (6 bases). The CDR3 totals 15 residues. The germline gives CDR1 LGHDT, CDR2 YNNKEL (reference sequence). V gave up 4 bases and J gave up 1 base, with 11 bases separating them. The CDR3 sequence: CASSPSGQSNQPQHF. The CDR3 DNA reads as TGTGCCAGCAGCCCCTCCGGACAGAGCAATCAGCCCCAGCATTTT.

This clonotype has just one count. The rearrangement uses TRBV7-7 and TRBJ2-5; D is possibly TRBD1 (6 bases). The germline V gene encodes CDR1 SSHAT and CDR2 FNYEAQ (reference sequence). The CDR3 consists of 13 residues. V was clipped by 5 bases and J by 5 bases, with 12 bases between them. In nucleotides, the CDR3 is TGTGCCAGCAGCCAAGGACAGACGGAGACCCAGTACTTC. This codes for CASSQGQTETQYF.

The table lists this clonotype with a few counts. This rearrangement joins TRBV6-1 to TRBJ1-5; D is undetermined. The V gene lost 7 bases and the J gene lost 0 bases, with 16 bases spanning the gap. Germline-derived CDR1 and CDR2 are MNHNS and SASEGT. The CDR3 length is 16 residues. The CDR3 DNA reads as TGTGCCAGCAACATGTGGACCGGTTATAGCAATCAGCCCCAGCATTTT. Encoded protein: CASNMWTGYSNQPQHF.

V is TRBV10-3 and J is TRBJ1-1; no firm D call. V dropped 0 bases and J dropped 7 bases, with 15 bases sitting between them. This CDR3 comprises 15 residues. Germline-derived CDR1 and CDR2 are ENHRY and SYGVKD. CDR3 loop: CAISESIAVRGEAFF. The CDR3 DNA reads as TGTGCCATCAGTGAGTCGATCGCCGTCCGCGGTGAAGCTTTCTTT.

This rearrangement joins TRBV20-1 to TRBJ2-5; D unresolved. V lost 2 bases and J lost 0, with 13 bases in between. Germline V lookup: CDR1 DFQATT, CDR2 SNEGSKA (reference sequence). The CDR3 is 15 residues long. CDR3 amino acids: CSARRGASYQETQYF. The CDR3 DNA sequence: TGCAGTGCTAGACGCGGAGCCTCGTACCAAGAGACCCAGTACTTC.

The DNA for the CDR3 is TGTGCCAGCAGTGACGCAGGGGGGGCAATCTATGGCTACACCTTC. This codes for CASSDAGGAIYGYTF. The chain joins TRBV2 to TRBJ1-2; 7 bases are a match to TRBD1. CDR1 is SNHLY, CDR2 FYNNEI, per germline. Unmatched junction bases numbered 8, after V lost 3 bases and J lost 4 bases. The CDR3 sequence is 15 residues long.

The chain couples TRBV6-2 or TRBV6-3 to TRBJ1-2; possibly TRBD1 for D (6 bases). This CDR3 is built from 11 residues. Per germline, CDR1 MNHEY and CDR2 SVGEGT. Trimming shortened V by 8 bases and J by 7 bases, and 11 bases separated the two germline ends. The CDR3 region is CASARGSGYTF. The CDR3 nucleotides are TGTGCCAGCGCCAGGGGCAGTGGCTACACCTTC.

The gene calls are TRBV28 and TRBJ1-1; D might be TRBD1 (6 bases). The CDR3 is 16 residues long. Trimming took 5 bases from V and 1 from J, leaving 17 bases between them. Germline CDR1 is MDHEN and CDR2 is SYDVKM. The CDR3 sequence: CASSTSWGAGNTEAFF. The CDR3 nucleotides read TGTGCCAGCAGTACCTCCTGGGGGGCTGGGAACACTGAAGCTTTCTTT.